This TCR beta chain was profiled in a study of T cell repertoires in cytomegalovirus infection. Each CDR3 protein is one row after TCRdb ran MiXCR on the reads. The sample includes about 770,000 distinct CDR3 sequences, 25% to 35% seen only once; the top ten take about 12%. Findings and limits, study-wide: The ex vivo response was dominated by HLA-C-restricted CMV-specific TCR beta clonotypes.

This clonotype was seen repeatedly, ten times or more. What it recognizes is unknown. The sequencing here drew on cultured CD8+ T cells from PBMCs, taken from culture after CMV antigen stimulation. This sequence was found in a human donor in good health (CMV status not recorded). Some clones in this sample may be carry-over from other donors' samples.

The CDR3 loop is CASSESEQGPGEKLFF. DNA for the CDR3: TGTGCCAGCAGCGAGTCCGAACAGGGTCCAGGTGAAAAACTGTTTTTT. The chain links TRBV7-6 to TRBJ1-4; possible D gene TRBD1, 6 bases. V was trimmed by 5 bases and J by 7 bases, leaving 20 bases between them. The CDR3 contains 16 residues. Germline assignment: CDR1 SGHVS and CDR2 FNYEAQ.